One and the same sample provided the 17 T cell receptor beta chains below, sequenced in a study of T cells after yellow fever vaccination. TCRdb ran MiXCR on the 5' RACE reads and lists one entry per CDR3 protein. The sample lists about 220,000 distinct CDR3 sequences, about 3% occurring once. The material sequenced was CD4+ T cells sorted from PBMCs, taken 10 days after the yellow fever booster vaccination. These receptors all come from a man younger than 35 who received the YFV17D yellow fever vaccine.

In its sample, this clonotype was seen many times. The genes are TRBV10-3 and TRBJ2-2; the match to TRBD1 covers 7 bases. With 10 bases clipped from V and 7 bases from J, the junction kept 9 bases outside the gene matches. This CDR3 comprises 13 residues. Germline V gene data show CDR1 as ENHRY and CDR2 as SYGVKD. CDR3 residues: CASRGGAGGELFF. The CDR3 DNA follows: TGTGCCAGCCGAGGGGGCGCCGGCGGGGAGCTGTTTTTT.

This clonotype turned up a few times. The chain uses TRBV5-1 and TRBJ2-5, with D uncertain. With 0 bases removed from V and 5 bases from J, the gap between germline ends came to 8 bases. Germline V lookup: CDR1 SGHRS, CDR2 YFSETQ. The CDR3 consists of 13 residues. CDR3 nucleotide sequence: TGCGCCAGCAGCTTGGAAACCGGGGAGACCCAGTACTTC. It translates to CASSLETGETQYF.

This clonotype was counted between two and nine times. The chain couples TRBV6-6 to TRBJ1-5, with 8 bases lining up with TRBD1. Germline V gives CDR1 MNHNY, CDR2 SVGAGI (reference sequence). The CDR3 sequence is 16 residues long. V gave up 2 bases and J gave up 7 bases; unmatched junction bases: 10. The CDR3 nucleotides read TGTGCCAGCAGTTACGAGACAGGGGTTTCAGGGCAGCCCCAGCATTTT. Amino acids: CASSYETGVSGQPQHF.

Many counts were recorded for this clonotype. The chain uses TRBV7-8 and TRBJ1-5; D remains unclear. V was pared by 1 base and J by 5 bases, with 6 bases between. Germline CDR1 SGHVS, CDR2 FQNEAQ. The CDR3 length is 13 residues. The chain's CDR3 is CASSLDRYQPQHF. The CDR3 region has the DNA TGTGCCAGCAGCTTAGACCGATATCAGCCCCAGCATTTT.

This clonotype was recorded many times. V usage is TRBV14 and J usage is TRBJ2-7, with TRBD2 identical over 11 bases. Germline V gene sequence: CDR1 SGHDN, CDR2 FVKESK. After removal of 4 bases from V and 3 bases from J, the junction contained 5 bases not matched to a gene. CDR3 length: 15 amino acids. The CDR3 sequence: CASSPGLAGGYEQYF. As DNA, the CDR3 is TGTGCCAGCAGCCCTGGACTAGCGGGCGGCTACGAGCAGTACTTC.

The CDR3 protein is CASSLEGAAAEAFF. In nucleotides, the CDR3 is TGCGCCAGCAGCTTGGAGGGGGCGGCGGCTGAAGCTTTCTTT. V is TRBV5-1 and J is TRBJ1-1; 7 bases match TRBD1. CDR1 and CDR2 from the germline V gene are SGHRS and YFSETQ. V lost 0 bases to trimming and J lost 6 bases; unmatched junction nucleotides: 5. CDR3 length: 14 amino acids.

Many counts were recorded for this clonotype. V is TRBV5-1 and J is TRBJ1-1; D gene unclear. V lost 6 bases and J 3 bases, leaving 12 bases between the germline ends. Germline V lookup: CDR1 SGHRS, CDR2 YFSETQ. This CDR3 is 13 amino acids long. CDR3 sequence (DNA): TGCGCCAGCACGGAGTTGGTTGACACTGAAGCTTTCTTT. It yields the protein CASTELVDTEAFF.

This clonotype was observed many times. V usage is TRBV7-9 and J usage is TRBJ2-3; D is undetermined. CDR3 length equals 14 residues. In germline, CDR1 is SEHNR, CDR2 FQNEAQ (reference sequence). With 3 bases removed from V and 2 bases from J, the gap between germline ends came to 9 bases. The DNA for the CDR3 is TGTGCCAGCAGCTTTGGCCAGTACACAGATACGCAGTATTTT. Translating it yields CASSFGQYTDTQYF. The full variable domain, its missing parts supplied by reference TRBV7-9 and TRBJ2-3, is DTGVSQNPRHKITKRGQNVTFRCDPISEHNRLYWYRQTLGQGPEFLTYFQNEAQLEKSRLLSDRFSAERPKGSFSTLEIQRTEQGDSAMYLCASSFGQYTDTQYFGPGTRLTVL.

Many counts were recorded for this clonotype. The CDR3 DNA reads TGTGCCAGCAGCCAGGGGGGGGGCTCCTATGGCTACACCTTC. It encodes CASSQGGGSYGYTF. This chain joins TRBV4-2 and TRBJ1-2; D may be TRBD1 (6 bases). The germline gives CDR1 LGHNA, CDR2 YNFKEQ. This CDR3 spans 14 amino acids. V was pared by 3 bases and J by 4 bases, with 12 bases between.

This clonotype showed up just a few times. The chain has TRBV3-1 and TRBJ2-1; 14 bases map to TRBD2. Germline CDR1 reads LGHDT; CDR2 reads YNNKEL (reference sequence). V lost 4 bases and J lost 10; bases outside the gene matches: 6. The CDR3 runs to 15 residues. For the CDR3, the DNA is TGTGCCAGCAGCCCGGGACTAGCGGGGGTTGGGGAGCAGTTCTTC. It is translated as CASSPGLAGVGEQFF.

There are a few counts of this clonotype. CDR3 DNA sequence: TGTGCCTGGAAGTCGGGTGGAGGGGCCAACGTCCTGACTTTC. Its protein product is CAWKSGGGANVLTF. This chain joins TRBV30 and TRBJ2-6, with unresolved D. The CDR3 spans 14 residues. V was cut by 4 bases and J by 4 bases, with 11 bases left in between. CDR1 GTSNPN and CDR2 SVGIG come from the germline V gene (reference sequence).

The chain couples TRBV10-3 to TRBJ2-2; TRBD2 matches at 8 bases. The CDR3 is 14 amino acids. The germline CDR1 and CDR2 sequences are ENHRY and SYGVKD. V lost 7 bases to trimming and J lost 6 bases; unmatched junction nucleotides: 7. CDR3 loop: CAINRGGAAGELFF. In nucleotides, the CDR3 is TGTGCCATCAATCGGGGGGGCGCCGCCGGGGAGCTGTTTTTT.

At least ten counts were recorded for this clonotype. The genes are TRBV21-1 and TRBJ2-7. TRBV21-1 is a documented pseudogene. This CDR3 contains 13 residues. DNA for the CDR3: TGTGCCAGCAGCAAAGTAGAGCGCGACGAGCAGTACGTC. It is translated as CASSKVERDEQYV.

V and J are TRBV5-6 and TRBJ1-1; D is unresolved. CDR1 is SGHDT and CDR2 is YYEEEE in the germline V gene. The ends were cut back, 1 base at V and 10 bases at J, with 8 bases in the middle. The CDR3 extends over 11 amino acids. The CDR3 region has the DNA TGTGCCAGCAGCTTGTCTGGGAGAGCTTTCTTT. This translates into CASSLSGRAFF. The full variable domain, its missing parts supplied by reference TRBV5-6 and TRBJ1-1, is DAGVTQSPTHLIKTRGQQVTLRCSPKSGHDTVSWYQQALGQGPQFIFQYYEEEERQRGNFPDRFSGHQFPNYSSELNVNALLLGDSALYLCASSLSGRAFFGQGTRLTVV.

This clonotype was seen ten or more times. The chain couples TRBV6-6 to TRBJ1-2; D may be TRBD1 (6 bases). Trimming shortened V by 7 bases and J by 3 bases, and 6 bases separated the two germline ends. The CDR3 sequence is 11 residues long. Per germline, CDR1 MNHNY and CDR2 SVGAGI (reference sequence). CDR3 bases: TGTGCCAGCAACAGGGACTATGGCTACACCTTC. Its protein is CASNRDYGYTF.

The V and J genes are TRBV5-4 and TRBJ2-3; D not certain. V lost 7 bases to trimming and J lost 3 bases, with 6 bases between them. The CDR3 extends over 11 amino acids. Germline V gene lookup returns CDR1 SGHNT and CDR2 YYREEE (reference sequence). This CDR3 is CASLGTDTQYF. CDR3 sequence (DNA): TGTGCCAGCCTAGGGACAGATACGCAGTATTTT.

This clonotype has a count of ten or more. The chain carries TRBV19 and TRBJ2-2; tentative D call: TRBD1 (6 bases). Trimming pared 5 bases from V and 4 bases from J, leaving 11 bases between. Germline lookup yields CDR1 LNHDA and CDR2 SQIVND (reference sequence). The length of the CDR3 is 14 residues. CDR3 in DNA: TGTGCCAGTAGTGGGGTAGGGGGCACCGGGGAGCTGTTTTTT. Translating gives CASSGVGGTGELFF.